These 14 T cell receptor beta chains were all obtained from the same sample, sequenced in a study of OX40 agonist ivuxolimab in advanced cancers. Profiling relied on immunoSEQ multiplex PCR, and the TCRdb table lists in-frame clones only, not all of them. The table has 55,000 to 80,000 clones, about 88% seen once; the top ten hold 2% to 2.5%. This specimen was CD4+ or CD8+ T cells sorted from blood, taken in a trial of the OX40 agonist ivuxolimab. The receptors stem from an adult with an advanced solid tumor such as melanoma, head and neck, liver or kidney cancer.

V gene TRBV6-5 combines with J gene TRBJ2-1; D is unresolved. Between the trimmed V and J ends, which lost 6 bases and 8 bases, there was a span of 14 bases. CDR3 length: 13 amino acids. Germline V gene data show CDR1 as MNHEY and CDR2 as SVGAGI. The CDR3 nucleotides are TGTGCCAGCAGGCTGACTGGCGGCGATGAGCAGTTCTTC. This gives the protein CASRLTGGDEQFF.

In DNA form, the CDR3 reads TGTGCCAGCAGCTTAATGAGTGCGTCTGGATACAATGAGCAGTTCTTC. It yields the protein CASSLMSASGYNEQFF. The chain links TRBV7-3 to TRBJ2-1; D not certain. V was cut by 1 base and J by 4 bases, with 14 bases left in between. Germline values: CDR1 SGHTA, CDR2 FQGTGA. This CDR3 has 16 residues. The full variable domain, completed using reference TRBV7-3 and TRBJ2-1, is GAGVSQTPSNKVTEKGKYVELRCDPISGHTALYWYRQSLGQGPEFLIYFQGTGAADDSGLPNDRFFAVRPEGSVSTLKIQRTERGDSAVYLCASSLMSASGYNEQFFGPGTRLTVL.

This chain joins TRBV5-4 and TRBJ1-4; D not resolved. Trimming removed 0 bases at V and 8 bases at J, with 17 bases between. The length of the CDR3 is 16 residues. Per the germline V gene, CDR1 is SGHNT and CDR2 is YYREEE (reference sequence). The CDR3 spells CASSLDSGSPGEKLFF. The CDR3 nucleotides read TGTGCCAGCAGCTTGGATTCGGGGTCACCGGGGGAAAAACTGTTTTTT. The full variable domain, in which reference TRBV5-4 and TRBJ1-4 provide the parts outside the CDR3, is ETGVTQSPTHLIKTRGQQVTLRCSSQSGHNTVSWYQQALGQGPQFIFQYYREEENGRGNFPPRFSGLQFPNYSSELNVNALELDDSALYLCASSLDSGSPGEKLFFGSGTQLSVL.

This clone was detected once. The chain joins TRBV27 to TRBJ2-5, with 9 bases fitting TRBD1. The germline CDR1 and CDR2 sequences are MNHEY and SMNVEV (reference sequence). V was clipped by 4 bases and J by 4 bases; unmatched bases: 7. The CDR3 extends over 15 amino acids. The DNA for the CDR3 is TGTGCCAGCAGTTCTAGGGACAGGGCAGCAGAGACCCAGTACTTC. Its translation: CASSSRDRAAETQYF.

The chain carries TRBV4-1 and TRBJ1-5, with no clear D. With 1 base removed from V and 1 base from J, the gap between germline ends came to 5 bases. The CDR3 spans 14 residues. Germline V gives CDR1 MGHRA, CDR2 YSYEKL. The CDR3 sequence: CASSQGWSNQPQHF. The DNA for the CDR3 is TGCGCCAGCAGCCAAGGGTGGAGCAATCAGCCCCAGCATTTT.

The J gene is TRBJ1-5, the V gene TRBV4-2, with a tentative D call TRBD1 (5 bases). The V gene lost 0 bases and the J gene lost 2 bases, with 11 bases spanning the gap. Germline lookup yields CDR1 LGHNA and CDR2 YNFKEQ. This CDR3 is 16 amino acids long. The CDR3 is CASSQENRQRNQPQHF. CDR3 sequence (DNA): TGTGCCAGCAGCCAAGAAAACCGACAGCGCAATCAGCCCCAGCATTTT.

This sequence joins TRBV9 and TRBJ1-5, with 8 bases fitting TRBD1. Germline values: CDR1 SGDLS, CDR2 YYNGEE. V was pared by 0 bases and J by 5 bases, with 4 bases of the junction left unmatched. The CDR3 has 15 residues. The CDR3 region has the DNA TGTGCCAGCAGCGTAGATGGACAGGGTCATCAGCCCCAGCATTTT. Translated, it gives CASSVDGQGHQPQHF.

The chain joins TRBV4-2 to TRBJ2-7; D is tentatively TRBD1 or TRBD2 (5 bases each). The CDR3 totals 15 residues. Trimming took 4 bases from V and 0 from J, leaving 13 bases between them. Germline CDR1 reads LGHNA; CDR2 reads YNFKEQ. The CDR3 DNA reads as TGTGCCAGCAGCCCGAGGGGCGTCGGCTCCTACGAGCAGTACTTC. Translating it yields CASSPRGVGSYEQYF.

J is TRBJ1-1 and V is TRBV15; D remains ambiguous. V lost 1 base and J 4 bases, leaving 10 bases between the germline ends. This CDR3 is built from 14 residues. CDR1 LNHNV and CDR2 YYDKDF come from the germline V gene (reference sequence). The CDR3 spells CATSRGSPGTEAFF. For the CDR3, the DNA is TGTGCCACCAGCAGAGGCAGCCCAGGCACTGAAGCTTTCTTT.

The chain is built from TRBV28 and TRBJ2-7; 14 positions match TRBD2. Trimming removed 3 bases from V and 3 bases from J; junction bases left unmatched: 1. CDR1 is MDHEN and CDR2 is SYDVKM in the germline V gene. CDR3 length: 15 amino acids. The CDR3: CASSLGTSGSYEQYF. DNA for the CDR3: TGTGCCAGCAGTTTGGGGACTAGCGGGAGCTACGAGCAGTACTTC.

The chain links TRBV7-6 to TRBJ2-7; 8 positions agree with TRBD1. V gave up 5 bases and J gave up 3 bases; unmatched junction bases: 9. The germline gives CDR1 SGHVS, CDR2 FNYEAQ. This CDR3 region has 15 residues. In nucleotides, the CDR3 is TGTGCCAGCAGCGCCTGGACAGGGAAGGGCTACGAGCAGTACTTC. It encodes CASSAWTGKGYEQYF.

The chain uses TRBV10-3 and TRBJ2-3; 9 nucleotides line up with TRBD2. This CDR3 comprises 18 residues. The germline gives CDR1 ENHRY, CDR2 SYGVKD. After removal of 7 bases from V and 2 bases from J, the junction contained 16 bases not matched to a gene. This CDR3 reads CAITPRWASGVSTDTQYF. The CDR3, as DNA: TGTGCCATCACCCCACGATGGGCTAGCGGGGTGTCCACAGATACGCAGTATTTT.

This rearrangement joins TRBV18 to TRBJ2-3; TRBD1 matches 8 bases. This CDR3 spans 15 amino acids. The trim removed 1 base at V and 4 bases at J, leaving 4 bases unmatched. Germline V gene sequence: CDR1 KGHSH, CDR2 LQKENI. In DNA form, the CDR3 reads TGTGCCAGCTCACCACTGGACAGGGACCCAGATACGCAGTATTTT. It codes for CASSPLDRDPDTQYF.

The chain recombines TRBV6-5 with TRBJ1-1; D is perhaps TRBD1 (5 bases). The CDR3 runs 15 residues. V was clipped by 2 bases and J by 1 base, with 11 bases between them. The germline V gene has CDR1 MNHEY and CDR2 SVGAGI. DNA for the CDR3: TGTGCCAGCAGTTACCCAGGGACGGGGAACACTGAAGCTTTCTTT. Translating gives CASSYPGTGNTEAFF.